The 26 T cell receptor beta chains reported below all come from one sample, sequenced in a study of blood T cell repertoires in COVID-19. Assay used: immunoSEQ multiplex PCR; TCRdb lists only in-frame clones, some missing. Here the sample spans 250,000 or so clones, around 90% being singletons. Sample: peripheral blood. These receptors all stem from a woman aged 25 to 45 with acute or convalescent COVID-19.

The chain combines TRBV19 with TRBJ2-1, with D possibly matching TRBD2 (5 bases). The V and J ends lost 10 bases and 3 bases respectively, with 10 bases between them. CDR1 and CDR2 (germline): LNHDA, SQIVND (reference sequence). The length of the CDR3 is 12 residues. The DNA of the CDR3 is TGTGCCACCCTCGGAGGCTACAATGAGCAGTTCTTC. Its translation: CATLGGYNEQFF.

The chain combines TRBV5-5 with TRBJ1-5; tentative D call: TRBD1 (6 bases). The CDR3 runs 14 residues. V lost 1 base to trimming and J lost 7 bases, with 12 bases between them. Germline CDR1 is SGHKS and CDR2 is YYEKEE (reference sequence). CDR3 amino acids: CASSLYRVGQPQHF. The CDR3 DNA reads TGTGCCAGCAGCTTGTACAGGGTGGGACAGCCCCAGCATTTT.

The chain has TRBV13 and TRBJ1-1; 9 nucleotides align to TRBD1. This CDR3 has 14 residues. Trimming took 7 bases from V and 2 from J; bases not matched to a gene: 5. The V gene's germline CDR1 is PRHDT and CDR2 FYEKMQ (reference sequence). In DNA, the CDR3 is TGTGCCAGCAAGTGGGACAGGGCTAACACTGAAGCTTTCTTT. Protein sequence: CASKWDRANTEAFF.

This clone was seen more than once but under ten times. The CDR3 coding sequence is TGTGCCAGCAGCCCTAGGACAGGGGGGCAGCCCCAGCATTTT. Residues: CASSPRTGGQPQHF. The J gene is TRBJ1-5, the V gene TRBV7-2, with TRBD1 matching over 10 bases. Germline V gene lookup returns CDR1 SGHTA and CDR2 FQGNSA. This CDR3 is 14 amino acids long. The V gene end was trimmed by 5 bases and the J gene end by 7 bases; junction bases not matched to a gene: 5.

The chain recombines TRBV19 with TRBJ1-5; 8 nucleotides line up with TRBD1. The CDR3 is 14 residues long. V shed 5 bases and J 5 bases; nucleotides not matched to a gene: 5. Looked up from germline, CDR1 is LNHDA and CDR2 is SQIVND (reference sequence). CDR3 amino acids: CASSFGQGYQPQHF. Written as DNA, the CDR3 is TGTGCCAGTAGTTTCGGACAGGGTTATCAGCCCCAGCATTTT. The whole variable domain, filled in from reference TRBV19 and TRBJ1-5, reads DGGITQSPKYLFRKEGQNVTLSCEQNLNHDAMYWYRQDPGQGLRLIYYSQIVNDFQKGDIAEGYSVSREKKESFPLTVTSAQKNPTAFYLCASSFGQGYQPQHFGDGTRLSIL.

The rearrangement joins TRBV30 to TRBJ1-2; D gene ambiguous. CDR3 length equals 13 residues. Germline V CDR1 and CDR2: GTSNPN, SVGIG (reference sequence). V was cut by 4 bases and J by 8 bases, with 17 bases left in between. The CDR3 coding sequence is TGTGCCTGGACGGGATCCATTGCGTGGGGCTACACCTTC. Translating gives CAWTGSIAWGYTF. Full variable domain (rest looked up from reference TRBV30 and TRBJ1-2): SQTIHQWPATLVQPVGSPLSLECTVEGTSNPNLYWYRQAAGRGLQLLFYSVGIGQISSEVPQNLSASRPQDRQFILSSKKLLLSDSGFYLCAWTGSIAWGYTFGSGTRLTVV.

The V and J genes are TRBV4-2 and TRBJ2-1, with D unresolved. This CDR3 is 18 amino acids long. The germline gives CDR1 LGHNA, CDR2 YNFKEQ. Trimming took off 4 bases at V and 2 bases at J, with 21 bases between the two ends. The CDR3 bases are TGTGCCAGCAGCCCCAATCACGTTTATGGCGGTACCTACAATGAGCAGTTCTTC. Translation gives CASSPNHVYGGTYNEQFF.

The chain's CDR3 is CASSPIQGSGYTF. CDR3 bases: TGTGCCAGCAGCCCCATACAGGGGAGTGGCTACACCTTC. The V gene is TRBV7-2, the J gene TRBJ1-2; 7 positions agree with TRBD1. In germline, CDR1 is SGHTA, CDR2 FQGNSA. Trimming at V came to 5 bases and at J to 7 bases, leaving 7 bases not matched to a gene. The CDR3 covers 13 residues.

The chain links TRBV2 to TRBJ1-1; TRBD1 matches 8 bases. CDR3 length: 13 residues. Germline V lookup: CDR1 SNHLY, CDR2 FYNNEI. J lost 1 base, V lost 5 bases, and 0 bases had no gene match. CDR3 nucleotide sequence: TGTGCCAGCAGTCAGGGGGCGAACACTGAAGCTTTCTTT. It translates to CASSQGANTEAFF.

The chain couples TRBV6-4 to TRBJ2-1, with 12 bases fitting TRBD2. Losses at the gene ends were 4 bases for V and 9 bases for J; bases not matched to a gene: 7. This CDR3 has 15 amino acids. Germline values: CDR1 MRHNA, CDR2 SNTAGT. The DNA of the CDR3 is TGTGCCAGCAGTGGGCTAGCGGGAGGGCCCAGTGAGCAGTTCTTC. Residues: CASSGLAGGPSEQFF.

The J gene is TRBJ2-1, the V gene TRBV7-2; 14 bases match TRBD2. The length of the CDR3 is 16 residues. The germline gives CDR1 SGHTA, CDR2 FQGNSA. Trimming at V came to 8 bases and at J to 1 base, leaving 4 bases not matched to a gene. The DNA for the CDR3 is TGTGCCAGCGGTCGGACTAGCGGGAGGTCCTACAATGAGCAGTTCTTC. It specifies CASGRTSGRSYNEQFF.

This chain uses TRBV7-2 with TRBJ2-2; the D gene is possibly TRBD2 (6 bases). V lost 4 bases, J lost 6 bases, and 15 bases lay in between. The CDR3 loop spans 15 amino acids. Germline CDR1 and CDR2: SGHTA and FQGNSA. CDR3 amino acids: CASSSTLSGAGELFF. In DNA, the CDR3 is TGTGCCAGCAGCTCAACCTTGTCGGGGGCCGGGGAGCTGTTTTTT.

J is TRBJ1-5 and V is TRBV27, with 10 positions matching TRBD1. The CDR3 runs 16 residues. Per the germline V gene, CDR1 is MNHEY and CDR2 is SMNVEV (reference sequence). The trim removed 6 bases at V and 5 bases at J, leaving 10 bases unmatched. DNA of the CDR3: TGTGCCAGCAGACCCGTCTTCGGACAGGGGGATCAGCCCCAGCATTTT. It translates to CASRPVFGQGDQPQHF.

The chain couples TRBV30 to TRBJ2-7, with 12 bases lining up with TRBD2. Germline V gene lookup returns CDR1 GTSNPN and CDR2 SVGIG (reference sequence). The CDR3 loop spans 14 amino acids. V was clipped by 3 bases and J by 4 bases; unmatched bases: 4. CDR3 amino acids: CAWSEGLAGYEQYF. DNA for the CDR3: TGTGCCTGGAGCGAGGGACTAGCGGGTTACGAGCAGTACTTC. Variable domain in full (rest from reference TRBV30 and TRBJ2-7): SQTIHQWPATLVQPVGSPLSLECTVEGTSNPNLYWYRQAAGRGLQLLFYSVGIGQISSEVPQNLSASRPQDRQFILSSKKLLLSDSGFYLCAWSEGLAGYEQYFGPGTRLTVT.

This chain connects TRBV30 to TRBJ1-5; unclear D gene. The CDR3 is made up of 13 amino acids. The germline gives CDR1 GTSNPN, CDR2 SVGIG (reference sequence). Trimming cost V 6 bases and J 0 bases, with 9 bases left between them. The CDR3 is CACTNSSNQPQHF. In nucleotides, the CDR3 is TGTGCCTGCACGAACAGTAGCAATCAGCCCCAGCATTTT.

This clone was detected once. The chain links TRBV7-8 to TRBJ2-7, with 10 nucleotides matching TRBD2. Germline CDR1 is SGHVS and CDR2 is FQNEAQ. The V and J ends lost 5 bases and 3 bases, in that order; junction bases with no gene match: 7. The CDR3 loop spans 15 amino acids. In nucleotides, the CDR3 is TGTGCCAGCAGCCAGCAAGCGGGAGGGTTCTACGAGCAGTACTTC. Its translation is CASSQQAGGFYEQYF.

CDR3 sequence (DNA): TGTGCCAGCAGCCTCGCCGGGACAGGGACTGGAAACACCATATATTTT. This codes for CASSLAGTGTGNTIYF. The gene calls are TRBV7-2 and TRBJ1-3; 9 bases fit TRBD1. The CDR3 has 16 residues. Germline V lookup: CDR1 SGHTA, CDR2 FQGNSA. V lost 5 bases and J lost 2; bases outside the gene matches: 7.

The chain recombines TRBV7-8 with TRBJ2-7, with 11 bases fitting TRBD2. Germline V gene lookup returns CDR1 SGHVS and CDR2 FQNEAQ. The CDR3 is made up of 15 amino acids. Losses at the gene ends were 3 bases for V and 3 bases for J; bases not matched to a gene: 4. This chain's CDR3 is CASSFGGTSGYEQYF. CDR3 DNA: TGTGCCAGCAGCTTTGGGGGGACTAGCGGCTACGAGCAGTACTTC.

The V and J genes are TRBV6-5 and TRBJ2-3; 13 bases agree with TRBD2. Germline CDR1 is MNHEY and CDR2 is SVGAGI. CDR3 length: 15 residues. The J segment lost 4 bases and the V segment lost 5 bases, leaving 3 bases of the junction unmatched. The CDR3 nucleotides are TGTGCCAGCAGTCGACTAGCGGGAGGCTCAGATACGCAGTATTTT. It translates to CASSRLAGGSDTQYF.

V gene TRBV5-1 combines with J gene TRBJ2-1; D is perhaps TRBD1 (5 bases). The CDR3 consists of 16 residues. Trimming shortened V by 0 bases and J by 0 bases, and 10 bases separated the two germline ends. Germline CDR1 and CDR2: SGHRS and YFSETQ. This CDR3 is CASSLDRMSSYNEQFF. The CDR3, as DNA: TGCGCCAGCAGCTTGGACAGGATGAGCTCCTACAATGAGCAGTTCTTC. The full variable domain, with the rest looked up from reference TRBV5-1 and TRBJ2-1, is KAGVTQTPRYLIKTRGQQVTLSCSPISGHRSVSWYQQTPGQGLQFLFEYFSETQRNKGNFPGRFSGRQFSNSRSEMNVSTLELGDSALYLCASSLDRMSSYNEQFFGPGTRLTVL.

This chain uses TRBV18 with TRBJ2-3; perhaps TRBD1 as D (5 bases). Per germline, CDR1 KGHSH and CDR2 LQKENI. This CDR3 contains 13 residues. The V and J ends lost 5 bases and 3 bases respectively, with 9 bases between them. CDR3 nucleotides: TGTGCCAGCTCAATAAGGGGAACAGATACGCAGTATTTT. Residues: CASSIRGTDTQYF.

The CDR3, as DNA: TGTGCCAGCAGCCAGAGACAGAACTATGGCTACACCTTC. Translating gives CASSQRQNYGYTF. The rearrangement uses TRBV3-1 (or the pseudogene TRBV3-2) and TRBJ1-2, with D possibly TRBD1 on 5 matching bases. The germline CDR1 and CDR2 sequences are LGHDT and YNNKEL (reference sequence). V lost 3 bases, J lost 2 bases, and 7 bases lay in between. This CDR3 is 13 amino acids long.

This chain links TRBV27 with TRBJ2-1; 7 positions match TRBD2. In germline, CDR1 is MNHEY, CDR2 SMNVEV (reference sequence). The J segment lost 7 bases and the V segment lost 5 bases, leaving 14 bases of the junction unmatched. The CDR3 has 16 residues. The CDR3 region has the DNA TGTGCCAGCAGTCCCTTCGCGGGAGTAGGGGTTAATGAGCAGTTCTTC. It is translated as CASSPFAGVGVNEQFF.

The rearrangement links TRBV10-1 to TRBJ2-2; 12 bases line up with TRBD2. The CDR3 is 13 amino acids. Germline-derived CDR1 and CDR2 are WNHNN and SYGVQD (reference sequence). After removal of 8 bases from V and 6 bases from J, the junction contained 1 base not matched to a gene. CDR3 protein: CASGTSGSGELFF. The DNA of the CDR3 is TGCGCCAGCGGGACTAGCGGGTCCGGGGAGCTGTTTTTT.

The chain recombines TRBV6-1 with TRBJ1-1; no clear D gene. The CDR3 extends over 14 amino acids. V was pared by 2 bases and J by 1 base, with 8 bases between. Germline V gene lookup returns CDR1 MNHNS and CDR2 SASEGT. The CDR3 loop reads CASSENTANTEAFF. DNA for the CDR3: TGTGCCAGCAGTGAAAACACAGCGAACACTGAAGCTTTCTTT.

The CDR3, as DNA: TGTGCCAGCAGTGAAGTCCCCGGGGGGGCGATTCCCAAAAACATTCAGTACTTC. It codes for CASSEVPGGAIPKNIQYF. The chain links TRBV2 to TRBJ2-4; TRBD2 matches at 8 bases. The CDR3 runs to 18 residues. V trimming: 1 base; J trimming: 2 bases; junction bases outside the gene matches: 10. CDR1 is SNHLY, CDR2 FYNNEI, per germline.